This TCR beta chain was captured in a study of blood T cell repertoires in COVID-19 (TCRdb year 2020). Looking at the study overall: The collaborator samples originated in the United States, Italy and Spain and spanned the acute and convalescent phases of COVID-19. The prospective study material was composed of cDNA or gDNA derived from T cells, B-cell-depleted T cells, or PBMCs. Subjects who had been exposed to COVID-19, were actively infected with it, or had recovered from it provided the deeply sampled blood TCRbeta repertoires that made up the dataset. The repertoires were released in a freely available public database meant as a resource for research on the immune response to SARS-CoV-2. The samples were drawn from the first 160 participants of the ongoing ImmuneRACE study and from 950 to 1,500 subjects provided by 6 global collaborators. Nearly every sample came with metadata listing a de-identified subject ID, COVID-19 status, age in years and sex. HLA class I and class II types, where available, came from metadata supplied by the sample provider rather than from assay-based typing. General conclusions and limits of the study: How much clinical and demographic metadata was included differed by source and by participant, and the metadata was provided uncurated.

The germline V gene (reference sequence) gives CDR1 as GTSNPN and CDR2 as SVGIG. The CDR3 goes from the cysteine to the phenylalanine over 13 residues. Only CDR3 DNA is held: 39 bases, read in frame from base 1. V lost 6 bases and J lost 8 bases, and the count of bases not matched to a germline gene is 4. As to this clone: Its antigen is still unknown. Per-base quality was not reported, and no clone a single base away is much larger than it.

In the prospective study, participants were roughly 18 to 100 years old, resided in about 25 geographic areas of the United States, and were enrolled through a virtual design. To assign participants to cohorts, the prospective study relied on clinical history that participants themselves reported in a screening survey and a study questionnaire. Exposed participants had been in contact with someone with a PCR-confirmed or clinician-diagnosed COVID-19 case within 2 weeks of study entry. Mobile phlebotomists in the prospective study collected whole blood, serum and a nasopharyngeal or oropharyngeal swab from every participant. Over an approximately 2-month period, participants in the prospective study had the option of providing additional blood draws and questionnaires. Blood samples from the prospective study were shipped frozen or at room temperature prior to DNA extraction. The immunoSEQ Assay, a bias-controlled multiplex PCR, was used to amplify TCRbeta CDR3 regions from genomic DNA. As for the authors' bioinformatics: The number of nucleated cells in each sample was estimated by amplification of reference gene primers within the assay. Sequence reads were collapsed and filtered to measure the absolute abundance of every unique TCRbeta CDR3 rearrangement. For each sample, productive Simpson clonality was calculated by taking the square root of Simpson's diversity index across productive rearrangements. TCRdb stores this immuneACCESS table with in-frame sequences only. Part of the clones is absent; in the studies checked, under half of the shortfall reflects unresolved V genes, and no reason is known for the rest. V, J and clone size were drawn from that table, and D and trimming were deduced from the DNA. This sample holds around 250,000 clones; about 91% were observed only once. The top ten hold about 3% of the sample.

The receptor's source is a man aged 40-55 years who had been exposed to COVID-19. This chain is built from TRBV30 and TRBJ2-1; 13 bases in between match TRBD2. Sequenced input: PBMCs or T cells enriched from blood (not recorded which). The CDR3 region has the sequence CACGLAGVHEQFF. The nucleotide sequence is TGTGCCTGTGGACTAGCGGGAGTGCATGAGCAGTTCTTC.